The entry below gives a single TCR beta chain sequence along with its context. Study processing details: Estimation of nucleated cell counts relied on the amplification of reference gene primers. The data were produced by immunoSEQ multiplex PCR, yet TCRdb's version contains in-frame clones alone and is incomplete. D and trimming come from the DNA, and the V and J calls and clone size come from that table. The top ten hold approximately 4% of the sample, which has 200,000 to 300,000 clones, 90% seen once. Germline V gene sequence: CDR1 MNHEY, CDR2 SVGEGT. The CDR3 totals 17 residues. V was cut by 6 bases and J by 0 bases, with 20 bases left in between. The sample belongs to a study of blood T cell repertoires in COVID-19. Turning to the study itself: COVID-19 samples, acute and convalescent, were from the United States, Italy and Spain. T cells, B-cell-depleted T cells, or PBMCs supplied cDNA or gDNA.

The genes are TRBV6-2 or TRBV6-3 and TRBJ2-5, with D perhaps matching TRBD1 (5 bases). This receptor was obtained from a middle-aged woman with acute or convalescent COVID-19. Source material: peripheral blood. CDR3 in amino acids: CASSPELGRGYQETQYF. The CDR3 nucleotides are TGTGCCAGCAGCCCCGAGCTTGGTAGGGGATACCAAGAGACCCAGTACTTC.